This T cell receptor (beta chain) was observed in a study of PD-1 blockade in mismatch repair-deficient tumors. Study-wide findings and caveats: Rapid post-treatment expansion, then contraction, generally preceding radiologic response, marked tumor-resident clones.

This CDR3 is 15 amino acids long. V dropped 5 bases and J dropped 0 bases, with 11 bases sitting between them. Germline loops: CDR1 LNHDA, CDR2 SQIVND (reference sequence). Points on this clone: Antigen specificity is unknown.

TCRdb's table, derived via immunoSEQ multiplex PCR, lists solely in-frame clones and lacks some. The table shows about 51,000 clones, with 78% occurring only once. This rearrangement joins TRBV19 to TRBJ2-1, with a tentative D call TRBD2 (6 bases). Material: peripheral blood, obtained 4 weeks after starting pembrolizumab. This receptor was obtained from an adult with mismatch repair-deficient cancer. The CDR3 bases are TGTGCCAGTAGTTCCGACGGGAGCTCCTACAATGAGCAGTTCTTC. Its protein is CASSSDGSSYNEQFF.